These T cell receptor beta chains were read from a single sample in a study of blood T cell repertoires in COVID-19. Clones were read by immunoSEQ multiplex PCR, and TCRdb kept only the in-frame ones, dropping some. The sample yields some 150,000 clones, roughly 81% seen once. The sample consisted of peripheral blood. The receptor set was obtained from a man aged 35 to 55 who had recovered from COVID-19. CDR3s include the opening cysteine and the closing phenylalanine or tryptophan. Each record gives: D gene, J gene, clone size, V gene, CDR3 protein, CDR3 DNA. A D gene is named only where the DNA matches it firmly. A clone size is listed for some rows: how often the clone was seen (once, few, many), or a class if it is expanded.

. | TRBJ2-5 | . | TRBV4-3 | CASSQDPRGETQYF | TGCGCCAGCAGCCAAGACCCCAGGGGCGAGACCCAGTACTTC
TRBD2 | TRBJ2-7 | . | TRBV6-2/TRBV6-3 | CASSYLTSSGAPYEQYF | TGTGCCAGCAGTTACTTAACCTCTAGCGGGGCGCCCTACGAGCAGTACTTC
. | TRBJ2-7 | . | TRBV10-3 | CAIRDGTNEQYF | TGTGCCATCAGGGACGGGACAAACGAGCAGTACTTC
TRBD1 | TRBJ2-1 | . | TRBV9 | CASSEGQGKDNEQFF | TGTGCCAGCAGCGAGGGACAGGGTAAGGACAATGAGCAGTTCTTC
TRBD1 | TRBJ1-2 | . | TRBV19 | CASSMDRERDGYTF | TGTGCCAGTAGTATGGACAGGGAGAGAGATGGCTACACCTTC
. | TRBJ2-1 | . | TRBV4-1 | CASSLAGVTYNEQFF | TGCGCCAGCAGCCTCGCAGGGGTTACTTACAATGAGCAGTTCTTC
. | TRBJ2-1 | . | TRBV24-1 | CATSAPTGRAGGEEQFF | TGTGCCACCAGTGCCCCCACTGGGCGGGCGGGCGGAGAAGAGCAGTTCTTC
. | TRBJ2-1 | few | TRBV24-1 | CATRPDRNNEQFF | TGTGCCACCAGACCCGACAGAAACAATGAGCAGTTCTTC
. | TRBJ1-2 | once | TRBV3-1/TRBV3-2 | CASSQGVEDGYTF | TGTGCCAGCAGCCAAGGTGTAGAAGATGGCTACACCTTC
. | TRBJ1-3 | . | TRBV19 | CASSMRDKSSGNTIYF | TGTGCCAGTAGTATGAGGGACAAGAGCTCTGGAAACACCATATATTTT
TRBD2 | TRBJ2-1 | . | TRBV7-2 | CASSLVAGGGGEQFF | TGTGCCAGCAGCTTAGTAGCGGGAGGGGGTGGTGAGCAGTTCTTC
TRBD2 | TRBJ2-2 | . | TRBV6-4 | CASGSGPTGELFF | TGTGCCAGCGGTAGCGGGCCGACCGGGGAGCTGTTTTTT
. | TRBJ1-2 | . | TRBV6-1 | CASSERQGFGYTF | TGTGCCAGCAGTGAAAGGCAGGGCTTCGGCTACACCTTC
TRBD2 | TRBJ2-6 | many | TRBV28 | CASTNSWTSGFLGGANVLTF | TGTGCCAGCACCAACTCCTGGACTAGCGGGTTCCTGGGAGGGGCCAACGTCCTGACTTTC
. | TRBJ2-7 | . | TRBV27 | CASSTGIEQYF | TGTGCCAGCAGCACAGGTATCGAGCAGTACTTC
. | TRBJ1-4 | . | TRBV11-3 | CASSLDGGANEKLFF | TGTGCCAGCAGCTTAGACGGGGGTGCTAATGAAAAACTGTTTTTT
TRBD1 | TRBJ1-4 | . | TRBV7-2 | CASSSETGTGSEKLFF | TGTGCCAGCAGCTCTGAGACCGGGACAGGGAGTGAAAAACTGTTTTTT
TRBD2 | TRBJ2-7 | . | TRBV7-2 | CASSSYGGEQYF | TGTGCCAGCAGCTCCTACGGGGGGGAGCAGTACTTC
. | TRBJ1-1 | . | TRBV6-5 | CASTGWHTEAFF | TGTGCCAGCACCGGGTGGCACACTGAAGCTTTCTTT
. | TRBJ2-7 | . | TRBV15 | CATSRGGGTTYEQYF | TGTGCCACCAGCCGCGGAGGAGGTACAACCTACGAGCAGTACTTC
. | TRBJ2-7 | . | TRBV7-9 | CASSYKAGSEQYF | TGTGCCAGCAGCTACAAGGCGGGATCCGAGCAGTACTTC
. | TRBJ1-5 | . | TRBV6-5 | CASSYNENQPQHF | TGTGCCAGCAGTTACAACGAGAATCAGCCCCAGCATTTT
. | TRBJ1-2 | . | TRBV30 | CAWSTGMDGYTF | TGTGCCTGGAGTACAGGGATGGATGGCTACACCTTC
. | TRBJ2-7 | . | TRBV6-2/TRBV6-3 | CASSYTRGYEQYF | TGTGCCAGCAGTTACACCCGCGGGTACGAGCAGTACTTC
TRBD2 | TRBJ2-5 | once | TRBV30 | CAWRLSGLVYGAQYF | TGTGCCTGGAGACTCTCCGGACTAGTCTATGGGGCCCAGTACTTC
. | TRBJ2-2 | . | TRBV28 | CASSPTRLNTGELFF | TGTGCCAGCAGCCCGACTAGACTGAACACCGGGGAGCTGTTTTTT
TRBD1 | TRBJ2-5 | . | TRBV7-9 | CASSPTGGKETQYF | TGTGCCAGCAGCCCGACAGGGGGGAAAGAGACCCAGTACTTC
. | TRBJ1-4 | once | TRBV6-5 | CASSWGWGGDEKLFF | TGTGCCAGCAGTTGGGGTTGGGGGGGCGATGAAAAACTGTTTTTT
TRBD1 | TRBJ2-4 | . | TRBV18 | CASSPPRTGEVAKNIQYF | TGTGCCAGCTCACCACCTAGAACAGGGGAAGTGGCCAAAAACATTCAGTACTTC
TRBD2 | TRBJ2-5 | once | TRBV7-9 | CASSRLGGEETQYF | TGTGCCAGCAGCCGGCTGGGGGGGGAGGAGACCCAGTACTTC
. | TRBJ2-7 | . | TRBV29-1 | CSVEVHYEQYF | TGCAGCGTTGAAGTCCACTACGAGCAGTACTTC
TRBD1 | TRBJ2-7 | . | TRBV15 | CATQYNRGVDEQYF | TGTGCCACCCAATACAACAGGGGAGTCGACGAGCAGTACTTC
TRBD2 | TRBJ2-5 | . | TRBV30 | CAWSGNGAGVWETQYF | TGTGCCTGGAGTGGTAATGGCGCGGGAGTGTGGGAGACCCAGTACTTC
. | TRBJ1-5 | . | TRBV30 | CAWSPGTGPNQPQHF | TGTGCCTGGAGTCCCGGTACGGGTCCCAATCAGCCCCAGCATTTT
TRBD1 | TRBJ2-2 | once | TRBV30 | CAWTRTGGTGELFF | TGTGCCTGGACTAGGACAGGGGGTACCGGGGAGCTGTTTTTT
TRBD2 | TRBJ2-1 | . | TRBV6-5 | CASSSVGGEQFF | TGTGCCAGCAGTTCGGTGGGAGGGGAGCAGTTCTTC
TRBD2 | TRBJ2-1 | . | TRBV9 | CASSPGLANEQFF | TGTGCCAGCAGCCCGGGACTAGCGAATGAGCAGTTCTTC
. | TRBJ2-3 | . | TRBV6-2/TRBV6-3 | CASSFIRWGRSTDTQYF | TGTGCCAGCAGTTTTATCCGATGGGGGCGCAGCACAGATACGCAGTATTTT
. | TRBJ2-4 | . | TRBV19 | CASSPGGIKGNIQYF | TGTGCCAGTAGTCCTGGAGGGATTAAGGGGAACATTCAGTACTTC
TRBD1 | TRBJ1-6 | . | TRBV30 | CAWPGQNNSPLHF | TGTGCCTGGCCGGGACAGAATAATTCACCCCTCCACTTT
TRBD1 | TRBJ1-1 | . | TRBV29-1 | CSTTTLRQGAWRTEAFF | TGCAGCACTACAACGCTCAGACAGGGGGCGTGGAGGACTGAAGCTTTCTTT
. | TRBJ2-5 | . | TRBV28 | CASSLVQQETQYF | TGTGCCAGCAGTTTAGTACAGCAAGAGACCCAGTACTTC
TRBD2 | TRBJ2-5 | . | TRBV7-8 | CASSRSGGPQETQYF | TGTGCCAGCAGCCGGAGCGGGGGGCCACAAGAGACCCAGTACTTC
. | TRBJ2-7 | . | TRBV19 | CASSRFWDTTYEQYF | TGTGCCAGTAGTCGGTTCTGGGACACCACCTACGAGCAGTACTTC
TRBD2 | TRBJ2-5 | . | TRBV6-5 | CASTPEGGGETQYF | TGTGCCAGCACTCCGGAGGGCGGGGGAGAGACCCAGTACTTC
. | TRBJ2-2 | . | TRBV7-8 | CASSPEHRGTGELFF | TGTGCCAGCAGCCCAGAACATCGGGGCACCGGGGAGCTGTTTTTT
. | TRBJ1-5 | . | TRBV20-1 | CSASDGGGNQPQHF | TGCAGTGCTAGTGATGGAGGGGGCAATCAGCCCCAGCATTTT
TRBD1 | TRBJ2-7 | . | TRBV6-5 | CASSYSGTAYEQYF | TGTGCCAGCAGTTACTCGGGGACAGCCTACGAGCAGTACTTC
TRBD1 | TRBJ2-2 | . | TRBV5-5 | CASSSGTVNTGELFF | TGTGCCAGCAGCTCGGGGACAGTCAACACCGGGGAGCTGTTTTTT
TRBD1 | TRBJ2-1 | . | TRBV27 | CASQTGQGPRYNEQFF | TGTGCCAGTCAAACTGGACAGGGACCGAGATACAATGAGCAGTTCTTC
TRBD1 | TRBJ1-6 | . | TRBV28 | CASCLGQGVSPLHF | TGTGCCAGCTGCCTCGGACAGGGTGTCTCACCCCTCCACTTT
. | TRBJ2-1 | . | TRBV4-3 | CASSQDGRYDEQFF | TGCGCCAGCAGCCAAGATGGGAGGTACGATGAGCAGTTCTTC
. | TRBJ1-2 | once | TRBV6-6 | CASGQQVYGYTF | TGTGCCAGCGGGCAGCAGGTCTATGGCTACACCTTC